This T cell receptor (beta chain) was captured by sequencing in a study of T-cell reconstitution after alpha-beta-depleted transplantation in children. V shed 4 bases and J shed 1 base, with 14 bases lying between them. The germline gives CDR1 SGHRS, CDR2 YFSETQ. The CDR3 length is 15 residues. Unique molecular identifiers were incorporated into the prepared TCRbeta library. TCRdb re-derived calls from the PCR reads in MiXCR, one entry per CDR3 protein. Of 200,000 to 250,000 distinct CDR3 sequences listed, roughly 10% are singletons. This clonotype was counted at least ten times. The sequence came from a child under two years old with acute myeloid leukemia, due to receive a stem cell transplant. The V gene is TRBV5-1, the J gene TRBJ1-1; D ambiguous. Sequencing was performed on PBMCs, taken before TCRalphabeta/CD19-depleted stem cell transplant. The CDR3 DNA reads TGCGCCAGCAGCCCGGACGGAGGGAGGAACACTGAAGCTTTCTTT. Translated: CASSPDGGRNTEAFF.